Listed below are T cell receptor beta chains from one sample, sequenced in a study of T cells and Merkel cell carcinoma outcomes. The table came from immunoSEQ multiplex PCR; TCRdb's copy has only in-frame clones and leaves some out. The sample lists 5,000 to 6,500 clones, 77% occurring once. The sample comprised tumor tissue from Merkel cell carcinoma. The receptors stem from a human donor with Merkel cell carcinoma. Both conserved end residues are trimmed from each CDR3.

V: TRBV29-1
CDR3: SAQGSAYEQY

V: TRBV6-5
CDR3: ASSSYSVTYNEQF

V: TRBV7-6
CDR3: ASSLVAGGSDTQY

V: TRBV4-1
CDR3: ASRPGKPPGFMNTEAF

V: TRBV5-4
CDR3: ASSSGGDREDEKLF

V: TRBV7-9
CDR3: ASSLSGVGGYEQY

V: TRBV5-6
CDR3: ASSFIRGSYEQY

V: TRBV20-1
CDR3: SARGALKLF

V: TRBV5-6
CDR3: ASSLAAGTGGLNTEAF

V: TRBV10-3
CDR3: AISSGTLNTEAF